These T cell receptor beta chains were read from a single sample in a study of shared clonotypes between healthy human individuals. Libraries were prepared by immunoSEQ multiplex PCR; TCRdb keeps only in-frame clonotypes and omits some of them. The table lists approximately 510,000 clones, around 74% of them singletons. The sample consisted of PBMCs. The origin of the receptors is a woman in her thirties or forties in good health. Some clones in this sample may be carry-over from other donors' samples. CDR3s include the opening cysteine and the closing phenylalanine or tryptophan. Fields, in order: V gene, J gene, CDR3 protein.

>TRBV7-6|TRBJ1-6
CASSSRPGQGARSLVNSPLHF
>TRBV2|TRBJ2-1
CASSGLAGLEQFF
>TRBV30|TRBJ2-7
CAWGGSGYEQYF
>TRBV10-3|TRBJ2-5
CAISEGSSGETQYF
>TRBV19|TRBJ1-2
CASSEDRSYGYTF
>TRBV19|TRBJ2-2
CASRGLANTGELFF
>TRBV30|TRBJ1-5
CAWSAGQGNQPQHF
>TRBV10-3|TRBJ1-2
CAISESTDSYGYTF
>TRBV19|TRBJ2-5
CASSIGPSGRGETQYF
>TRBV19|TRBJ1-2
CASSVSGTALGGYTF
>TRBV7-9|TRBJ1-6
CASSLGGNNSPLHF
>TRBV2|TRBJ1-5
CASSQGTSNQPQHF
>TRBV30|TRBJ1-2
CAWRDPGQGGYTF
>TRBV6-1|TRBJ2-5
CASRASGGGETQYF
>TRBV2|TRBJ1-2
CASSEAPIEFDYTF
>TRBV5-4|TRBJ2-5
CASSLGQLKETQYF
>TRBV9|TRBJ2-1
CASSASDAYNEQFF
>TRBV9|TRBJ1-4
CASSRGTGIEKLFF
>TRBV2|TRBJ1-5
CASSEGGQVNQPQHF
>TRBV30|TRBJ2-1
CAWSVGLAGKFEQFF
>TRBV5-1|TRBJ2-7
CASSQSLHGSGEQYF
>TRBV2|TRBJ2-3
CASSEALRVDTQYF
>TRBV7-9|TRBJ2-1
CASSLVGGQDNEQFF
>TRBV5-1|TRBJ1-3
CASSRGAGNTIYF
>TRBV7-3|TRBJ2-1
CASSLMLAGSYNEQFF
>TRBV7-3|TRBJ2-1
CASSSGGGNEQFF
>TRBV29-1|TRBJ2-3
CSVVADTQYF
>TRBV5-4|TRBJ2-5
CASSPGLSKETQYF
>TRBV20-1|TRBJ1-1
CSATQGTEAFF
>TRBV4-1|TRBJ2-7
CASSQWTTNYEQYF
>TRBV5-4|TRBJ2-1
CASSLRLAGAVNEQFF
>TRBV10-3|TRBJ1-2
CAISERTAYGYTF
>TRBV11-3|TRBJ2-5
CASSLGQGARETQYF
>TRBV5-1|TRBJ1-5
CASSAGQGEQPQHF
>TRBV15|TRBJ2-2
CATSRESGSDTGELFF
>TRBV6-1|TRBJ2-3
CASRRTGTDTDTQYF
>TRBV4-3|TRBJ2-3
CASSQSGRGDTQYF
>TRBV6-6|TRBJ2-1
CASNPDSYNEQFF
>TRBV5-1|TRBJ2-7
CASSLQGYEREQYF
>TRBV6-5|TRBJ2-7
CASSREPSYEQYF
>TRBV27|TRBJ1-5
CASSPLGGNVLRQPQHF
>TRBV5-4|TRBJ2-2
CASSLDARRSTGELFF
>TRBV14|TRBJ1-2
CASSPRTGDGYTF
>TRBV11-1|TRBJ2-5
CASSYDRPDLPQTQYF
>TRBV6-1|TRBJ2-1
CASSLLAGVNNEQFF
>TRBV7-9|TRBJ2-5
CASSQSRKETQYF
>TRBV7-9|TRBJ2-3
CASSLVADTQYF
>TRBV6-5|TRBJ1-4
CASSPDRAHNEKLFF
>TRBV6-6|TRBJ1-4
CASGPYEKLFF
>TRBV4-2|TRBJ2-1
CASSQEGGIDNEQFF
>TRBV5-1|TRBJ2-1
CASSGQGTSYNEQFF
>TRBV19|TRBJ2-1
CASSPGPYNEQFF
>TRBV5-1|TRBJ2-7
CASSPTGGLAGEQYF
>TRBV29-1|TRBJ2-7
CSVGGLRRERYEQYF
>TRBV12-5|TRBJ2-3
CASGGFGRASTDTQYF
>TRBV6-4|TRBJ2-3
CASSVSDRETDTQYF
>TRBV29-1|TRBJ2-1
CSVEEELEQFF
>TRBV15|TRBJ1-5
CATSRDRGARGGENQPQHF
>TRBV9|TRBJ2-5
CASGRGTNGYQETQYF